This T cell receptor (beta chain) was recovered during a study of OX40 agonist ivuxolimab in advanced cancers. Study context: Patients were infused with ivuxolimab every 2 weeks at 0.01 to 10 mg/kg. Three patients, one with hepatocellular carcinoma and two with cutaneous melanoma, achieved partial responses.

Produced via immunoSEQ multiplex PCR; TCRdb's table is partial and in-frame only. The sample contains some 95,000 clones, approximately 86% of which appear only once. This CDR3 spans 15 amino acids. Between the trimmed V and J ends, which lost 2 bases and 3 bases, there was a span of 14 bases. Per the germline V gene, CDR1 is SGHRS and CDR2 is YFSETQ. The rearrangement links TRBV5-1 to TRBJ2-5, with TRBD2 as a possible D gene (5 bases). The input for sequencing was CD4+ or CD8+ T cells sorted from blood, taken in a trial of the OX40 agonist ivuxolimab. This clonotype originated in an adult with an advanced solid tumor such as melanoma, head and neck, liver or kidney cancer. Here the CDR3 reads CASSLWGTGKETQYF. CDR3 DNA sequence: TGCGCCAGCAGCTTATGGGGAACGGGAAAAGAGACCCAGTACTTC.